This TCR beta chain was recorded in a study of human CD4 T cells and Enterobacteriaceae (dated by TCRdb to 2018 to 2021). Context from the whole study: The bacteria used for stimulation were E. coli, K. pneumoniae, E. aerogenes, S. flexneri, S. sonnei, S. typhimurium and S. aureus, and the bacteria were heat-inactivated after culture. Results and caveats for the whole study, not just this receptor: Clonotypes shared among Enterobacteriaceae cultures accounted for roughly 25-50% of unique rearrangements but about 60-93% of templates, while sharing with control bacteria was rare. The Enterobacteriaceae-reactive repertoires were polyclonal but had fewer clonotypes than the S. aureus- or M. tuberculosis-reactive repertoires, and the Enterobacteriaceae-reactive repertoires clustered together.

CFSE-low antigen-reactive cultures were sequenced at survey level, with detection sensitivity of one cell in 40,000. Genomic DNA was extracted from cell pellets with the QIAamp DNA Micro Kit, and its quantity and purity were checked by spectrophotometry. Amplification of TCR Vbeta CDR3 regions was performed with the immunoSEQ multiplex PCR assay. The amplicons were sequenced on the Illumina HiSeq platform. Retrieved sequences were 87 nucleotides long and contained the CDR3 region. Processing in the source paper ran as follows. Each unique productive TCR Vbeta nucleotide sequence counted as a clonotype and was quantified by productive template frequency from ImmunoSEQ Analyzer V3.0. A threshold set at the top 5th percentile of each frequency-ranked repertoire was used to define expanded clonotypes. The R package fossil was used to compute repertoire overlap as Chao-Jaccard, and the R package MASS was used to visualize the overlap by nonmetric multidimensional scaling. Imported from immuneACCESS, the table was reduced by TCRdb to in-frame sequences with V and J called. These copies leave out some clones; in studies compared against another copy, an unresolved V gene accounts for under half, and the cause of the remainder is not known. The V and J calls and clone size were taken over from that table, and D and trimming were inferred from the DNA. The sample table records about 740 clones; approximately 35% of these occur just once. Roughly a quarter of the sample belongs to the ten largest clones.

Proliferating activated T cells were FACS-sorted as CFSE-low CD25+ ICOS+ cells after roughly 6-7 days. Sorted memory CD4+ T cells were CFSE-labeled and cultured at a 2:1 ratio with irradiated autologous monocytes pulsed with antigen. Memory CD4+ T cells, defined as all CD4+ cells other than CD45RA+CCR7+CD95- naive cells, were FACS-sorted on a FACSAria III to a purity of over 95%. Healthy donor blood was obtained from blood donation centers in Switzerland. Positive selection with CD4 and CD14 magnetic microbeads was used to enrich total CD4+ T cells and monocytes. Before sorting, CD8+, CD14+, CD16+, CD56+, CD19+ and CD25-bright cells were excluded. Bacteria were heat-inactivated at 60°C for two to three hours and added at two particles per monocyte; M. tuberculosis lysate was used at roughly 3 ug/ml. Sequencing of TCR Vbeta genes was performed on CFSE-low memory CD4+ T cells that proliferated following primary stimulation with Enterobacteriaceae or control bacteria. Analysis of each bacteria-reactive repertoire was performed in two to four different donors across two independent experiments. Isolation of peripheral blood mononuclear cells from donor blood was performed with Ficoll-Paque Plus.

Including cysteine and phenylalanine, the CDR3 has 14 amino acids. Just CDR3 DNA is preserved here, 42 bases in frame from base 1. The germline V gene gives CDR1 as SGHRS and CDR2 as YFSETQ. V has 4 bases trimmed and J has 5 bases trimmed; junction bases matching no gene number 7. Concerning this clone itself: No much larger clone exists at a distance of one base, and base qualities are not known.

The V and J genes are TRBV5-1 and TRBJ2-7; 9 of the junction bases match TRBD1. This clonotype originated in a human donor in good health. The sample was bacteria-reactive CD4+ T cells grown in culture. Explained via the paper, the cell subset or site label denotes: CFSE-low proliferating memory CD4 T cells sorted after in vitro stimulation with a heat-inactivated bacterium or M. tuberculosis lysate. The CDR3 reads as follows: CASSRGQGTNEQYF. The nucleotide sequence reads TGCGCCAGCAGCAGAGGACAGGGGACCAACGAGCAGTACTTC.